Only one count was recorded for the clone carrying this T cell receptor beta chain. This entry comes from a study of blood T cell repertoires in COVID-19. About the research overall: Samples taken during acute and convalescent COVID-19 were collected in the United States, Italy and Spain. PBMCs, B-cell-depleted T cells, or T cells were the source of the cDNA or gDNA that made up the material.

CDR1 and CDR2 from the germline V gene are MNHNY and SVGAGI (reference sequence). CDR3 length: 13 residues. V shed 6 bases and J shed 4 bases, with 12 bases lying between them. Clones were sequenced by immunoSEQ multiplex PCR, and TCRdb holds only the in-frame ones, with some missing. The table records some 450,000 clones, approximately 90% of them present only once. Enrollment of patients from Seattle took place during active infection, with longitudinal follow-up. Sequenced input: peripheral blood. This TCR came from a woman aged 45-65 years with COVID-19, enrolled during active disease. The V call is TRBV6-6, the J call TRBJ2-5, with D perhaps TRBD2 (6 bases). CDR3 amino acids: CASSLGGGETQYF. Written as DNA, the CDR3 is TGTGCCAGCAGCCTCGGGGGAGGAGAGACCCAGTACTTC.